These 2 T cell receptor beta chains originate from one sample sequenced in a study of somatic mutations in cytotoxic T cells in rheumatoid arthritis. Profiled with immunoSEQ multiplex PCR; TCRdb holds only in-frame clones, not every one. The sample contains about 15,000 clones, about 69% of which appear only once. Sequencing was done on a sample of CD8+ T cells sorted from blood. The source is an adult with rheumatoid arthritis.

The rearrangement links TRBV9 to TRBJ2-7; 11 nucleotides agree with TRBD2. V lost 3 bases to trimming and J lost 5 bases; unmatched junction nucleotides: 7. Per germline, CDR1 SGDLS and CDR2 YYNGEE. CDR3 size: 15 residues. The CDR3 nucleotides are TGTGCCAGCAGCGGAATAACTAGCGGGGGACACGAGCAGTACTTC. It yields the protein CASSGITSGGHEQYF.

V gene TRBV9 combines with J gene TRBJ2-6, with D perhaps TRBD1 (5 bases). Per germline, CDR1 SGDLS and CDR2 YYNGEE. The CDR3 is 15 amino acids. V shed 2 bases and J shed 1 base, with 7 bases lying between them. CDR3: CASSVSGSGANVLTF. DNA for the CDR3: TGTGCCAGCAGCGTTTCAGGGTCTGGGGCCAACGTCCTGACTTTC. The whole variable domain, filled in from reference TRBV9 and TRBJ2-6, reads DSGVTQTPKHLITATGQRVTLRCSPRSGDLSVYWYQQSLDQGLQFLIQYYNGEERAKGNILERFSAQQFPDLHSELNLSSLELGDSALYFCASSVSGSGANVLTFGAGSRLTVL.